The text below deals with one TCR beta chain. The antigen it binds to is not known. One base away there is no much larger clone; base qualities are not given. The data are from a study of shared clonotypes between healthy human individuals (TCRdb year 2020). Study-level background: A couple of women and three men aged 18 to 49 years were included in the cohort. The study deeply sequenced blood TCR repertoires of about 5 healthy adults to estimate repertoire size and the extent of clonotype sharing between individuals. Per donor, leukapheresis produced somewhere between about 0.94 and 9.5 billion PBMCs. For each donor, CD4 naive and CD4 memory were each run on three plates, CD8 naive on two plates, and CD8 memory on one plate. Libraries were prepared and TCR repertoires were sequenced by different laboratories using diverse techniques, in order to increase sequencing depth and limit assay-specific biases. Results and caveats for the whole study, not just this receptor: Because the study included only a small number of donors, the genetic and exposure-history diversity represented was limited. Across a handful of donors, roughly 5.4% of naive CD4, over 3% of naive CD8, 2.3% of memory CD4, and approximately 0.4% of memory CD8 clonotypes were shared. Naive subsets generally had larger estimated clonotype richness than memory subsets did. Incomplete sequencing was indicated by rarefaction of sorted-subset datasets, despite the large sequencing depth. Compared with non-shared clonotypes, the clonotypes found in all four sorted-subset donors had higher generation probabilities. Only blood was sampled, and tissue TCR repertoires likely differ from those in blood. Pairwise subsampling indicated that sequencing depth was expected to affect the degree of clonotype sharing among donors.

Healthy HIV-negative adults with no recently reported acute infections or vaccinations were included as donors. Only Caucasian adults living in Nashville, Tennessee, USA were represented among the donors. CD4+ T cells were enriched by magnetic negative selection, after which naive cells were positively selected on CD45RA and the negative fraction was taken as the memory subset. Blood was obtained by leukapheresis, after which PBMCs were separated by Ficoll-Histopaque density gradient centrifugation and cryopreserved in liquid nitrogen vapor phase. Analytical flow cytometry was used to check the purity and quantity of every magnetically sorted T cell population. Genomic DNA was isolated from every sorted fraction and measured by UV absorbance on a Nanodrop 2000c. Using the deep immunoSEQ assay, TCR CDR3 regions were amplified from genomic DNA by multiplex PCR. Extracted genomic DNA from each cell subset was spread evenly across all wells of several immunoSEQ 96-well plates, with each plate serving as a replicate. For sorted subsets, about 200 ng genomic DNA, equal to tens of thousands of T cell genomes, was loaded into each replicate PCR. The purified libraries were quantified using a Qubit 3.0 fluorometer, sized with a Bioanalyzer 2100, and then quantified again using the KAPA Library Quantification kit. Each immunoSEQ 96-well plate was sequenced on its own single-read 150-cycle Illumina NextSeq 550 flow cell. In the paper's pipeline: Because the immunoSEQ output held only junctional sequences and lacked quality scores, the filtering could not match the filtering applied to full-length reads. To assign V/J genes and CDR3, sequences were annotated using PyIR, a Python wrapper for IgBLAST v1.9, with IMGT germline references. Any read was removed if the V/J assignment was weak (E-value above 1e-6), the CDR3 was missing, or the read contained stop codons, out-of-frame junctions, or ambiguous translated residues. V3J clonotypes were defined as sequences sharing the same inferred V gene, J gene, and CDR3 amino acid sequence. Percentage overlap between repertoires was computed as shared unique clonotypes divided by the size of the smaller repertoire. Richness of each repertoire was evaluated using RTK rarefaction, the Chao1 estimator, and Recon v2.1 estimates of unobserved clonotypes. Generation probabilities for all TCRbeta clonotypes obtained by the gDNA method from four donors were computed using OLGA. The source is immuneACCESS, and TCRdb retained only in-frame sequences with V and J called. Part of the clones is not carried over; for the studies checked, unresolved V genes explain less than half of this, and the remainder is unexplained. The V and J calls and the clone size are those of that table, but D and trimming were determined from the DNA. In this sample the table shows millions of clones, roughly nine tenths of which occur a single time. The ten largest clones represent roughly 0.15% of the sample.

From the cysteine up to the phenylalanine, the CDR3 has a length of 15 residues. Of all the DNA, just the CDR3 is kept, 45 bases in frame from base 1. V is shortened by 8 bases, J by 8 bases, and the region joining them spans 22 bases. As encoded in the germline V gene, CDR1 is MNHNS while CDR2 is SASEGT. The source of this sequence is a man younger than 35 in good health. Specimen: naive CD4+ T cells sorted from blood. Per the publication, the cell subset or site label means: CD45RA+ positively selected. Here the chain combines TRBV6-1 and TRBJ2-1; the D gene is possibly TRBD1 or TRBD2, each agreeing over 5 bases. The DNA reads as follows: TGTGCCAGCGCCTACCGGGACCCCCCGAACTATGAGCAGTTCTTC. It specifies CASAYRDPPNYEQFF.